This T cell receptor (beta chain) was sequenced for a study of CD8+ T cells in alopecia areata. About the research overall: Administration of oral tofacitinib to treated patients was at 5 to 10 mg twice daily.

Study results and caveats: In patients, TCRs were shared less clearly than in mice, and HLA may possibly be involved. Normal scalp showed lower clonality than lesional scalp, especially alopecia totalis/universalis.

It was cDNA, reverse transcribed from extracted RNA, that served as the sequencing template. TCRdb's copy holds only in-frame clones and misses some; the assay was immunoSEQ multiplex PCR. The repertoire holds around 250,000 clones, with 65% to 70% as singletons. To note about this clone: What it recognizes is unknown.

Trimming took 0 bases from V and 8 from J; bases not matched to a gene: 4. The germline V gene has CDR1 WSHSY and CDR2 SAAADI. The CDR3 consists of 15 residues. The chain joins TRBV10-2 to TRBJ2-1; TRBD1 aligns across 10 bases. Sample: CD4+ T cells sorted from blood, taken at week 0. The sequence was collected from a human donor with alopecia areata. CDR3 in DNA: TGCGCCAGCAGTGAGTCCGTAGACAGGGGGCATGAGCAGTTCTTC. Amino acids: CASSESVDRGHEQFF.